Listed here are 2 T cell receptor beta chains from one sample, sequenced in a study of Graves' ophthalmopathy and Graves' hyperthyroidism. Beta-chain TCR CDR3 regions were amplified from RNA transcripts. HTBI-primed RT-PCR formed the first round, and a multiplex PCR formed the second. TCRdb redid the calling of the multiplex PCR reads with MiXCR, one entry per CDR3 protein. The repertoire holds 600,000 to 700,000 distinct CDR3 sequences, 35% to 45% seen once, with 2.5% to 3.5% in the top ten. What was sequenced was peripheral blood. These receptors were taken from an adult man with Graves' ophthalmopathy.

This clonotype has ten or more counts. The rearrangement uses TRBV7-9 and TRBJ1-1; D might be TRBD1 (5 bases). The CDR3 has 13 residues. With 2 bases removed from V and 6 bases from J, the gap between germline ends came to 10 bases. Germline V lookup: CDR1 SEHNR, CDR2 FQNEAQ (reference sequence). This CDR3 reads CASSLRGLPEAFF. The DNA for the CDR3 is TGTGCCAGCAGCTTAAGGGGCCTCCCTGAAGCTTTCTTT.

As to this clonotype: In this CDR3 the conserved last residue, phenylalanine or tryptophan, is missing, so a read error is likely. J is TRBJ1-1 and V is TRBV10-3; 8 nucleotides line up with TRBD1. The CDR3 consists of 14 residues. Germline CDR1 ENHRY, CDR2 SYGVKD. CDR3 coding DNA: TGTGCCAGCAGTTTCCAGGGGGCCAACACTGAAGCTTTCCTT. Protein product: CASSFQGANTEAFL.